This T cell receptor beta chain appears in the sequencing data of a study of siplizumab effects on memory and regulatory T cells. Whole-study results and caveats: Suppressive activity of Tregs proliferating in siplizumab cultures remained unconfirmed.

Only one count was recorded for this clone. Its antigen is unidentified. The CDR3 is made up of 12 amino acids. Germline V CDR1 and CDR2: SGHVS, FQNEAQ. Trimming cost V 2 bases and J 1 base, with 3 bases left between them. Only in-frame clones appear in the TCRdb table, and some are missing; sequencing was by immunoSEQ multiplex PCR. The profile shows 7,500 to 8,500 clones, less than 45% of them singletons. In the mixed lymphocyte reaction, cells were cocultured for roughly six days at 37°C. Stimulator PBMCs labelled with Violet Dye were mixed 1:1 with responder PBMCs labelled with CFSE. This clonotype originated in a human donor in good health; the cells came from an allogeneic mixed lymphocyte reaction. The chain couples TRBV7-8 to TRBJ2-7; D ambiguous. The material sequenced was CFSE-low (dividing) CD8+ T cells sorted from an allogeneic mixed lymphocyte reaction. In DNA form, the CDR3 reads TGTGCCAGCAGCTTATGGTCCTACGAGCAGTACTTC. It specifies CASSLWSYEQYF.